This T cell receptor (beta chain) was sequenced in a study of patients and donors after allogeneic stem cell transplantation. The CDR3 sequence is 12 residues long. V was clipped by 6 bases and J by 0 bases, with 4 bases between them. From germline, CDR1 is MNHEY and CDR2 SVGAGI. This clonotype came up a few times. MiXCR was run by TCRdb on the RT-PCR reads, yielding one entry per CDR3 protein. Of about a million distinct CDR3 sequences listed, roughly 18% were seen once; the top ten hold around 6%. This TCR was sampled from a human donor who was either an allogeneic HSCT recipient or a stem cell or donor lymphocyte infusion donor (not recorded which). It is not recorded whose cells these are; they may come from a transplant donor. The J gene is TRBJ2-3, the V gene TRBV6-5; no clear D gene. The source material was blood, either unsorted or a sorted T cell fraction (not recorded which). In DNA, the CDR3 is TGTGCCAGCAGACACAGCACAGATACGCAGTATTTT. It codes for CASRHSTDTQYF.